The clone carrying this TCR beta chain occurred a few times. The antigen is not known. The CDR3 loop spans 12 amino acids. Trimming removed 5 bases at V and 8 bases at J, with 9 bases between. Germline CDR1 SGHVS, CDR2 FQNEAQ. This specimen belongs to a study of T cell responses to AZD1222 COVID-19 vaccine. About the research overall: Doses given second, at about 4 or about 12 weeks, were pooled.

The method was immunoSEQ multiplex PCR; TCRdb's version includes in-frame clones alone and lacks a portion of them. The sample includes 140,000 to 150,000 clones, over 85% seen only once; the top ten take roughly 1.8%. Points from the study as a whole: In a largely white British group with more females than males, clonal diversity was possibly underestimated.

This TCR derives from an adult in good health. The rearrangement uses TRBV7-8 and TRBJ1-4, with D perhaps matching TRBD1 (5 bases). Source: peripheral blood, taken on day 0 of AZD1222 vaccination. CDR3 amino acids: CASSPRQEKLFF. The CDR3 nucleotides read TGTGCCAGCAGCCCCAGACAGGAAAAACTGTTTTTT.